This TCR beta chain was captured in a study of type 1 regulatory T cells. Study context: An in vitro protocol generated T-allo10, a Tr1-enriched, alloantigen-specific CD4 T cell product.

Study conclusions and caveats: Compared with non-Tr1 cells, Tr1 cells showed a narrower TCR repertoire.

To note about this clonotype: The antigen is undetermined.

TCRdb re-analysed the reads in MiXCR, keeping a single row per CDR3 protein. The sample has 40,000 to 50,000 distinct CDR3 sequences; 9.5% to 15% are singletons. The length of the CDR3 is 14 residues. Trimming shortened V by 0 bases and J by 2 bases, and 7 bases separated the two germline ends. The V gene's germline CDR1 is SGDLS and CDR2 YYNGEE. Sequences were obtained from cultured non-Tr1 T cells, either the whole culture or a sorted T cell fraction (not recorded which). The sequence was obtained from a human donor in good health. The chain links TRBV9 to TRBJ2-3; D gene uncertain. The CDR3 reads CASSVVGFTDTQYF. CDR3 coding DNA: TGTGCCAGCAGCGTAGTCGGATTCACAGATACGCAGTATTTT. Together with reference TRBV9 and TRBJ2-3, the CDR3 gives the full variable domain: DSGVTQTPKHLITATGQRVTLRCSPRSGDLSVYWYQQSLDQGLQFLIQYYNGEERAKGNILERFSAQQFPDLHSELNLSSLELGDSALYFCASSVVGFTDTQYFGPGTRLTVL.